This T cell receptor beta chain was sequenced during a study of cytomegalovirus exposure and HLA in healthy donors. Study-level points and caveats: Most of the TCR beta V segments (in an earlier analysis) were productive either about 87% or about 30% of the time.

Details on this clone: Its antigen is as yet unknown.

This PCR relied on a set of 60 Vbeta primers and 13 Jbeta primers. In the source study's methods: Counted up in a later analysis, unique TCR beta chains came to 65 million to 100 million, with about 9.9 million shared. Assay used: immunoSEQ multiplex PCR; TCRdb lists only in-frame clones, some missing. V and J calls and clone size are given by that table; D and trimming were obtained from the DNA. The table includes around 100,000 clones, 60% to 80% detected once. The CDR3 totals 13 residues. Germline V gene sequence: CDR1 SGHRS, CDR2 YFSETQ. V lost 0 bases and J lost 9, with 12 bases in between. This clonotype was obtained from a man between 18 and 35 years old in good health and CMV-seropositive. V is TRBV5-1 and J is TRBJ1-1; possibly TRBD1 for D (5 bases). Source material: PBMCs. Here the CDR3 reads CASSLGGGNKAFF. CDR3 coding DNA: TGCGCCAGCAGCTTGGGGGGGGGTAATAAAGCTTTCTTT. The variable domain in full, completed from reference TRBV5-1 and TRBJ1-1, reads KAGVTQTPRYLIKTRGQQVTLSCSPISGHRSVSWYQQTPGQGLQFLFEYFSETQRNKGNFPGRFSGRQFSNSRSEMNVSTLELGDSALYLCASSLGGGNKAFFGQGTRLTVV.